This TCR beta chain stems from a study of cytomegalovirus exposure and HLA in healthy donors (dated by TCRdb to 2015 to 2018). For the wider study: According to an earlier analysis of 587 of the donors, about 180 million T cells yielded some 120 million unique TCR beta sequences and around 280 Gb of sequence data. Around 320 gigabases of sequencing data and tens of millions of unique TCR sequences were included in an early release covering several hundred HLA-typed donors. Of the approximately 400 genotyped donors, 70% to 90% were placed in the genetic ancestry cluster associated with self-reported Caucasian donors. The study was designed to test whether signatures of past pathogen exposure could be identified by cataloging public T cell receptors. The study profiled the T cell repertoires of hundreds of subjects by immunosequencing and related them to cytomegalovirus serostatus. A separate validation cohort of about 110 different subjects was used in addition to the 666-subject first cohort. The study combined high-throughput TCR immunosequencing, statistical association of individual TCRs with disease status, and machine learning to predict cytomegalovirus infection status. A later analysis re-analyzed previously published TCR beta repertoires from 666 donors and added high-resolution HLA genotyping to study TCR occurrence patterns. Rather than drawing on any new phenotypic data, the later analysis identified candidate immune exposures from TCR beta sequences and the way those sequences occurred across donors. An earlier analysis of approximately 580 of the donors used high-throughput TCR beta sequencing to judge whether each TCR beta V gene segment behaved as functional or pseudogenic. Donor age, sex, ethnicity and CMV serostatus were compiled together with the repertoire data. A later genetic analysis used genome-wide SNP genotypes for about three fifths of the 666 donors, treating that subset as a discovery cohort. Every repertoire in the discovery cohort had been generated on one and the same sequencing platform. HLA typing included class I and class II loci at four-digit resolution. Typing coverage varied by locus: roughly 629-630 donors for A, B, C, DRB1 and DQB1; more than 500 for DQA1; over 600 for DPA1; 450 to 480 for DPB1. A few DR-DQ haplotypes were handled as single units for association and clustering because linkage in the cohort was strong. Among some 410 genotyped donors of the cohort, an average of roughly 230,000 unique TCR beta nucleotide sequences was sequenced per donor, of which roughly 17% were non-productive.

CDR1 is given as SGHRS and CDR2 as YFSETQ, both from the germline V gene. The CDR3, cysteine through phenylalanine, is 11 amino acids long. Left in the record is the CDR3 DNA by itself, 33 bases read in frame from the first base. V and J are truncated by 5 bases and 11 bases respectively, leaving an intervening sequence of 13 bases. The cohort was made up of under 800 healthy bone marrow donors. At the time of sampling, every cohort member was nominally healthy, though immune exposures that went unrecorded were likely present. The donor was CMV seronegative and belonged to the group of 380 or so seronegative cohort members. Each donor provided a peripheral blood sample, and peripheral blood mononuclear cells were used for TCR beta sequencing. The Qiagen DNeasy Blood Extraction Kit was used to extract genomic DNA from the blood cell samples. Overall results and qualifications from the work: For the cohort, immune exposure information was limited to CMV serostatus. Linkage disequilibrium might explain the correlated functional status among segregating V segments, but an unknown experimental factor could not be ruled out. Because counts were too low, around 17 rarely observed V segments, including chromosome 9 orphons, were left out of the earlier analysis of some 600 of the donors. The authors suggested that the approach could potentially be extended to other disease states and immunological phenotypes. In a later analysis, HLA-associated TCR beta chains were found to be more clonally expanded and to have lower generation probabilities than equally common non-associated chains. In vitro tests confirmed that a few of the cytomegalovirus-associated TCR beta chains recognize cytomegalovirus antigens. When HLA alleles, especially DR and DQ, strongly co-occurred, attributing TCR associations to individual alleles was difficult. In a later analysis, the rate of TCR association differed among HLA loci, with DRB1 alleles having the most associated TCRs and HLA-C alleles having the fewest. At a false discovery rate of 0.05, a later analysis linked some 18,000 TCR beta sequences to specific HLA alleles. A group of highly shared sequence variants was considered likely to be a technical artifact of the sequencing pipeline. Sequencing depth was assumed to be roughly uniform across donors in the presence/absence analyses, though that assumption may not hold. A later analysis found that most CMV-associated TCR beta chains appeared HLA-restricted, with HLA associations seemingly driven largely by CMV exposure. Across donors, most TCR sequences were observed very rarely, whereas some public TCRs were present in many individuals. A later genetic analysis associated a missense DCLRE1C variant with V-gene and J-gene trimming of TCR beta chains, and an independent cohort replicated the association. In an earlier analysis of approximately 590 of the donors, most TCR beta V segments appeared in productive rearrangements about 87% or about 30% of the time, broadly matching IMGT annotations. A further reported finding was that TCR beta sequences accurately predicted the HLA-A and HLA-B alleles for most subjects in the first cohort. Because HLA typing was missing for some donors at each locus, association tests included only the typed subset. A total of about 150 TCR beta chains were listed by the study as associated with cytomegalovirus. In a later analysis, several top co-occurrence clusters were reported to appear linked to parvovirus B19, influenza, CMV and Epstein-Barr virus. Some IMGT-functional V segments, including TRBV6-2 and TRBV6-3, could not be told apart with the 87-base-pair reads, so those segments were excluded. Cytomegalovirus status was reported to be diagnosed by the classifier with high specificity and sensitivity in both the original and validation cohorts. A later genetic analysis reported fewer N-insertions in productive TCRs among donors in an Asian-associated ancestry cluster than the approximately 700-donor mean. The cohort was sequenced for TCR beta chains only, and without alpha or paired-chain data the features that could be detected were limited.

On this clone itself: Its recognized antigen is unknown. The record has no base qualities; no much larger clone is one base away.

The library came from the immunoSEQ multiplex PCR assay. For the multiplex PCR, a mixture combining 60 forward primers for TCR Vbeta segments and 13 reverse primers for TCR Jbeta segments was used. Amplification of the CDR3 region of rearranged TCR beta genes was performed with a multiplex PCR assay on genomic DNA. Amplified TCR beta libraries were sequenced as 87-base-pair reads on the Illumina HiSeq System. In the authors' own workflow: Across the 666 repertoires, a later analysis counted 60 million to 90 million unique TCR beta chains, approximately 12 million of which were shared by at least two donors. To remove PCR and sequencing errors, raw reads were error-corrected and collapsed into unique sequences using a nearest-neighbor algorithm that merged closely related sequences. V, D and J gene segments were assigned by aligning CDR3 sequences to IMGT reference sequences. Each retained sequence needed at least a six-nucleotide match to both a V gene segment and a J gene segment. A rearrangement counted as productive if the CDR3 had no stop codons and remained in frame with V and J, and every other rearrangement counted as non-productive. CDR3 was defined by IMGT convention, running from the second conserved V-encoded cysteine to the conserved J-encoded phenylalanine. Sequences without an unambiguous match to a single V gene segment were excluded from the earlier analysis of approximately 600 of the donors. In an earlier analysis of around 590 of the donors, a V segment was called functional when productive rearrangements were above 56.7%, and segregating when the standard deviation between donors exceeded 5%. A statistical classification framework was developed to diagnose cytomegalovirus status using the catalog of TCR beta chain sequences. In a later analysis, V and J genes were assigned by comparing TCR nucleotide sequences against IMGT/GENE-DB human TR gene sequences. In a later analysis, CDR3 sequences and most-parsimonious VDJ recombination scenarios were assigned using the TCRdist pipeline. In a later analysis, each TCR beta chain was defined by its CDR3 amino acid sequence together with its V-gene family, and reads without a unique V-gene family were excluded. As a way to deal with suspected cross-contamination and a sequencing artifact, a later analysis dropped roughly 600 nucleotide sequences that were highly shared and had low generation probability. In a later analysis, a clonal expansion index was calculated for each public chain from normalized within-repertoire ranks of inferred template counts. In a later analysis, generation probabilities were computed with a VDJ recombination model fitted to out-of-frame rearrangements, and the resulting probabilities were checked against IGoR. Hypergeometric tests were used in a later analysis to score TCR-TCR, TCR-HLA and TCR-CMV co-occurrence, with a repertoire-size bias correction applied to the TCR pairs. A later analysis estimated false discovery rates by permuting HLA or CMV assignments 20 times. A later analysis grouped co-occurring TCRs with DBSCAN, adding TCRdist sequence similarity when clustering within HLA-allele-positive subsets. Co-occurrence clustering excluded repertoires with fewer than 30,000 or more than 120,000 public chains, plus five with anomalous nucleotide sharing. Drawn from immuneACCESS, this table holds only the in-frame rearrangements with V and J called that TCRdb kept. Clones are partly lost; checked studies trace under half to an unresolved V gene and leave the rest unexplained. V, J and clone size are taken as reported in that table, and D and trimming were inferred from the DNA itself. In all, the sample holds over 90,000 clones, and roughly 73% of those were seen once. The top ten clones comprise 3.5% to 4.5% of the sample.

Sequenced material: PBMCs. This receptor chain uses TRBV5-1 and TRBJ1-1; TRBD1 is a weak D gene call, 5 bases matching. The receptor was isolated from a man in his forties or fifties in good health and CMV-seronegative. In nucleotides, the sequence is TGCGCCAGCAGGGGGCAGGGCCGCGCTTTCTTT. This translates into CASRGQGRAFF.